The present entry profiles one TCR beta chain with its context. The antigen remains undetermined. The data were taken from a study of T cells in women clearing cervical HPV infection. As for the study in general: Women with histologically confirmed HPV16-related CIN3 or worse, 2 with invasive cancer, served as cases. Findings of the study overall: CIN3+ cases had significantly higher TCR richness than controls; evenness did not differ.

Clones were read by immunoSEQ multiplex PCR, and TCRdb kept only the in-frame ones, dropping some. Recorded for this sample: some 30,000 clones. Dot-blot hybridization genotyped cervical HPV amplified with MY09/MY11 PCR. This TCR was sampled from a woman aged 18 to 75 with a cervical HPV16 infection that either progressed to CIN3+ or cleared (not recorded which). What was sequenced was blood buffy coat.

The CDR3 sequence: CASRNPPGQSNEQFF. Partial CDR3 DNA: TGTGCCAGCAGGAATCCCCCGGGACAGTCCAATGAG. The rearrangement joins TRBV6-2 or TRBV6-3 to TRBJ2-1; TRBD1 agrees at 7 bases. The read halts 3 residues ahead of the CDR3 end, with the missing end drawn from the germline J gene. Looked up from germline, CDR1 is MNHEY and CDR2 is SVGEGT. This CDR3 is built from 15 residues. V gave up 6 bases and J gave up 6 bases; unmatched junction bases: 11.